This TCR beta chain was obtained from a study of T cell responses to AZD1222 COVID-19 vaccine (dated by TCRdb to the early 2020s). Study-level background: AZD1222 recipients with second doses at about 4 weeks or about 12 weeks were pooled, because spike-specific TCR depth and breadth did not differ between schedules. A total of approximately 240 trial participants underwent TCR sequencing, of whom about 210 had received two doses of AZD1222 and about 25 had received two doses of the MenACWY control vaccine. Enrollment into the trials was organized by age into subgroups of 18-55, 56-69 and 70-plus years, and those subgroups contained approximately 150, 30 and 60 TCR-sequenced participants, respectively. Overall study outcomes, separate from this receptor: After two AZD1222 doses, both the breadth and the depth of spike-specific TCRs were significantly higher than at day 0 and than in MenACWY recipients. CD4 TCRs associated with the vaccine covered the entire spike protein, and the dominant responses were in regions 160-218 and 743-854. In the small 56-69-year group, the increase in depth fell short of significance, most likely because of low power. Because no samples from the day 14 peak response were available, repertoires could be characterized only after the peak T cell response. Reportedly, almost half of the unique spike-specific TCRs recognized epitopes lying outside the regions that are mutated in the B.1.351 and B.1.1.7 variants. Participants were mostly white British, with more females than males. The authors suggested clonal diversity may have been underestimated. Conclusions about previously exposed vaccinees are limited because only five or six AZD1222 recipients were SARS-CoV-2 seropositive at baseline.

Details on this clone: Its antigen remains unidentified. No base quality values were provided; no much bigger clone lies one nucleotide off.

Per the publication, the time point label means: baseline before first vaccination. Samples from vaccinated people were obtained from the UK trials COV001 and COV002, which included a single-blind randomized controlled phase 2/3 trial of AZD1222 (ChAdOx1 nCoV-19) in healthy adults. For TCRbeta chain sequencing, PBMC samples were collected from trial participants at day 0 and at day 28 after the second dose. The CDR3 regions of human TCRbeta chains were analyzed by immunosequencing. The study's processing was this. TCRs in the repertoires were matched against a reference library of SARS-CoV-2-specific TCRs that had been generated with the MIRA antigen-specificity platform. Breadth was defined as the fraction of unique TCRs that were SARS-CoV-2-associated, and depth was defined as the fraction of total T cells that were SARS-CoV-2-associated. Using the MIRA data, every spike-specific TCR was mapped to the spike region that the TCR reacted to and assigned to either a CD4 or a CD8 class. Log10-transformed breadth and depth values were compared by one-way ANOVA with Sidak's multiple comparisons tests. TCRdb took over this immuneACCESS table, retaining in-frame rearrangements with V and J assigned. Such tables are incomplete; in checked studies, under half of the missing clones stem from an unresolved V gene, and the remainder is unexplained. V and J calls and clone size are those listed in that table; D and trimming were worked out from the DNA. This sample lists about 150,000 clones; under 95% were detected once. The ten most abundant clones make up around 4% of the sample.

The trim is 3 bases for V and 4 bases for J, with a gap of 9 bases between the germline ends. The cysteine opens and the phenylalanine closes a CDR3 of 13 amino acids. CDR3 DNA is the only sequence kept; it has 39 bases, read in frame from the first base. CDR1 and CDR2 were assigned from the germline V gene as SGHTA and FQGTGA. This sequence originates from an adult in good health. The specimen was peripheral blood, collected on day 0 of AZD1222 vaccination. The chain was built from TRBV7-3 and TRBJ1-2, with no confidently assigned D gene. For the CDR3, the sequence is CASSFRFLYGYTF. At the DNA level, the sequence is TGTGCCAGCAGCTTCCGGTTCCTCTATGGCTACACCTTC.